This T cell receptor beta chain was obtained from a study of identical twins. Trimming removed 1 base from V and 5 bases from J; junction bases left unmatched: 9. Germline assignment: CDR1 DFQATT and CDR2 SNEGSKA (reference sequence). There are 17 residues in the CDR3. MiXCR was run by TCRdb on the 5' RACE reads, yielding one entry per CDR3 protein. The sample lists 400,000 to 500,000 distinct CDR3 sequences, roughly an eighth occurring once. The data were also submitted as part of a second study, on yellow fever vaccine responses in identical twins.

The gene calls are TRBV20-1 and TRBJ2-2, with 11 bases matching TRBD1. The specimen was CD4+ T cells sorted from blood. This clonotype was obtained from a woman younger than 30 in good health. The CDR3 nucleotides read TGCAGTGCTAGAGGGCGTGCAGGGACAGGGGGGACCGGGGAGCTGTTTTTT. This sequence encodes CSARGRAGTGGTGELFF.